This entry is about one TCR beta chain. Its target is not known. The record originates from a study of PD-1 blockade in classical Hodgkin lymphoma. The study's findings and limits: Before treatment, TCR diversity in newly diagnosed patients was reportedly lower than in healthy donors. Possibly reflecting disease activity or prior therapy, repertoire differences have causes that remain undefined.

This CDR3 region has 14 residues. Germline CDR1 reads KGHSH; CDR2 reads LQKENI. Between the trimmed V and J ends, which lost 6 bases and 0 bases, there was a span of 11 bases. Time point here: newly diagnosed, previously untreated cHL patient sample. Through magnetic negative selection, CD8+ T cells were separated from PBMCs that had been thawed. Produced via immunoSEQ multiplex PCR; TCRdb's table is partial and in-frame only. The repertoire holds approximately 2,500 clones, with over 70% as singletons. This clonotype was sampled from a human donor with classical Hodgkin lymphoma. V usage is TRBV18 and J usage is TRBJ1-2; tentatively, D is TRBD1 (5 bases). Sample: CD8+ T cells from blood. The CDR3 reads CASSGDSSNYGYTF. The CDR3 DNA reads TGTGCCAGCTCGGGGGACTCGTCTAACTATGGCTACACCTTC.